What follows describes a single T cell receptor (beta chain). This clone's antigen is unknown. Base qualities are not recorded, but no much larger clone differs from it by a single base. This record comes from a study of blood T cells in healthy people across ages (dated by TCRdb to between 2014 and 2016). Study-wide context: In model experiments, template switching captured roughly one uniquely barcoded TCR beta cDNA molecule for every two T cells. Four age groups were formed from the donors: young (average approximately 15 years), middle-aged (approximately 39), aged (around 68) and long-lived (82). Donors of different ages were randomly distributed across sequencing lanes to avoid experimental bias. The study analyzed two additional independent replicas of 1 million unique cDNA reads from the same blood draw for two donors, one aged 18 to 29 and one aged 80 or older. To track age-related changes in TCR beta repertoire diversity, the study relied on deep sequencing normalized with unique cDNA molecular identifiers. The investigation overall reported the following: Observed TCR beta diversity per million T cells fell roughly linearly with age, and a significant reduction was already apparent by age around 40. Because donor CMV infection status was unknown, age-related changes in expanded clonotypes were potentially confounded. Estimates of total diversity from one million sequenced T cells were regarded as lower bounds and underestimates. A strong correlation was found between observed TCR beta diversity and the percentage of naive T cells measured by flow cytometry. Compared with the aged group, more naive CD4+ T cells, fewer expanded clones and increased TCR diversity were shown by the long-lived group, suggesting age selection. Since profiling was done on bulk unsorted PBMCs, naive and antigen-experienced compartments could not be conclusively compared.

The donors were under 40 Caucasian individuals from Russia, aged roughly 6 to 90 years, who were systemically healthy. Each donor gave around 9.5 milliliters of peripheral blood, collected into EDTA-treated Vacutainer tubes. Ficoll-Paque density-gradient centrifugation was used to isolate PBMCs, with at least 7 million per sample. Trizol reagent was used to extract total RNA from PBMCs, with at least 5 micrograms per sample. For every donor, an aliquot of PBMCs went through flow cytometry to measure the percentages of naive CD45RAhigh/CD27high T cells. The library was obtained by 5' RACE. The second PCR ran for roughly 6 to 11 cycles and used a J-beta primer mix along with a sample-barcoded 5' primer. A template-switch 5' adaptor carrying 12 random nucleotides introduced a unique molecular identifier onto each TCR beta cDNA molecule. Each sample yielded at least 2.5 million CDR3-containing paired-end reads. All of the RNA was converted into first-strand cDNA using the Mint cDNA synthesis kit, with a TRBC-specific oligonucleotide serving as the primer. Following uracil-DNA glycosylase treatment, a first 18-cycle PCR with universal primers M1SS and BC2_uni_R was performed on all cDNA. The paper's processing steps were these. Each sample was normalized by randomly selecting 1 million high-quality reads, each carrying a distinct molecular identifier. Reads sharing molecular identifiers were discarded rather than binned into consensus sequences. CDR3 identification, clonotype clustering and error correction used MiTCR with a Q25 quality threshold and the strictest error-elimination algorithm. A nonparametric unseen species model with Euler transformation was used to estimate lower-bound total TCR beta diversity. TCRdb reworked the public reads: Q25 trimming with fastp, MiXCR clone assembly, productive beta chains retained. Each record represents a unique CDR3 protein, reported with the most common genes and DNA among its rows. TCRdb, not the authors, supplied the V and J calls. For this sample the table gives roughly 1.9 million distinct CDR3 sequences, of which approximately 39% were detected only once. The top ten clonotypes cover about 23% of the sample.

CDR1 is given as SQVTM and CDR2 as ANQGSEA, both from the germline V gene. The germline V end is reduced by 7 bases and the J end by 6 bases; junction bases left unmatched: 7. Inclusive of the bounding cysteine and phenylalanine, the CDR3 is 12 residues long. The retained sequence is limited to the CDR3, 36 bases, with the frame set at the first base. Recombination joined TRBV29-1 with TRBJ1-2; TRBD1 matches 8 bases in the middle. The sequencing input was blood. The receptor was isolated from a human donor in good health. The CDR3 protein is CSELRGLDGYTF. The nucleotide sequence reads as follows: TGCAGCGAACTCAGGGGGCTCGATGGCTACACCTTC. Here the CDR3 is joined to the reference TRBV29-1 and TRBJ1-2 genes, and the full variable domain is: SAVISQKPSRDICQRGTSLTIQCQVDSQVTMMFWYRQQPGQSLTLIATANQGSEATYESGFVIDKFPISRPNLTFSTLTVSNMSPEDSSIYLCSELRGLDGYTFGSGTRLTVV.